The 30 T cell receptor beta chains below were found in one sample sequenced in a study of metastatic and nonmetastatic thyroid tumors. From the PCR reads, TCRdb re-called clones with MiXCR. Of some 30,000 clones in the sample, around a fifth were seen once. Thyroid surgery took place with no prior treatment in any patient. The sequencing input was blood. These receptors all come from a female donor with papillary thyroid cancer or a benign thyroid nodule (not recorded which). Some clones in this sample may be carry-over from other donors' samples.

This clone was recorded at least ten times. A junction boundary mismatches the germline segment, possibly from a read error. The chain employs TRBV12-3 or TRBV12-4 and TRBJ1-2; the match to TRBD1 covers 7 bases. The CDR3 sequence is 14 residues long. The CDR3 region has the DNA TGTGCCAGCTCGTATCCGGGGACAGCCTATGGCTGCACCTTC. Protein: CASSYPGTAYGCTF.

This clone counts as large. The chain links TRBV27 to TRBJ2-7, with D tentatively TRBD2 (6 bases). The CDR3 loop spans 16 amino acids. Germline CDR1 reads MNHEY; CDR2 reads SMNVEV (reference sequence). Trimming removed 4 bases at V and 2 bases at J, with 18 bases between. The CDR3 loop is CASSSQMEGNPYEQYF. The CDR3 DNA follows: TGTGCCAGCAGTTCTCAGATGGAGGGAAACCCCTACGAGCAGTACTTC.

Many counts were recorded for this clone. The J gene is TRBJ2-2, the V gene TRBV3-1; 10 positions match TRBD2. This CDR3 region has 17 residues. The V gene end was trimmed by 1 base and the J gene end by 1 base; junction bases not matched to a gene: 3. Germline V lookup: CDR1 LGHDT, CDR2 YNNKEL (reference sequence). The CDR3 loop reads CASSQGPSGGNTGELFF. CDR3 DNA: TGTGCCAGCAGCCAAGGGCCTAGCGGGGGGAACACCGGGGAGCTGTTTTTT. Variable domain in full (rest from reference TRBV3-1 and TRBJ2-2): DTAVSQTPKYLVTQMGNDKSIKCEQNLGHDTMYWYKQDSKKFLKIMFSYNNKELIINETVPNRFSPKSPDKAHLNLHINSLELGDSAVYFCASSQGPSGGNTGELFFGEGSRLTVL.

This clone was seen at least ten times. This rearrangement joins TRBV20-1 to TRBJ1-5, with TRBD1 as a possible D gene (5 bases). Germline V gives CDR1 DFQATT, CDR2 SNEGSKA (reference sequence). The CDR3 covers 15 residues. V lost 5 bases, J lost 5 bases, and 19 bases lay in between. This chain's CDR3 is CSAGGGRGFDQPQHF. In nucleotides, the CDR3 is TGCAGTGCTGGGGGGGGGAGAGGATTCGATCAGCCCCAGCATTTT.

This clone was detected many times. The chain uses TRBV5-1 and TRBJ2-2; 8 nucleotides agree with TRBD1. This CDR3 has 14 amino acids. Unmatched junction bases numbered 2, after V lost 0 bases and J lost 7 bases. Germline CDR1 SGHRS, CDR2 YFSETQ. As DNA, the CDR3 is TGCGCCAGCAGCTTGGGACAGGGGAGCGGGGAGCTGTTTTTT. Amino acids: CASSLGQGSGELFF.

This clone was counted ten times or more. This clone may be a read error of a much larger clone one base away. The chain recombines TRBV20-1 with TRBJ1-3, with TRBD1 matching over 8 bases. Germline V gene data show CDR1 as DFQATT and CDR2 as SNEGSKA (reference sequence). The CDR3 consists of 15 residues. CDR3 DNA sequence: TGCGGTGCTACCCCACGACAGGGGTTAGGAGACACCATATATTTT. This gives the protein CGATPRQGLGDTIYF.

The chain employs TRBV19 and TRBJ1-2, with D perhaps TRBD1 (5 bases). This CDR3 spans 13 amino acids. Trimming shortened V by 7 bases and J by 4 bases, and 13 bases separated the two germline ends. Germline lookup yields CDR1 LNHDA and CDR2 SQIVND (reference sequence). CDR3: CASTFDSTYGYTF. CDR3 bases: TGTGCCAGTACCTTCGACAGCACCTATGGCTACACCTTC.

Ten or more counts support this clone. The rearrangement joins TRBV28 to TRBJ2-6, with D uncertain. The CDR3 has 15 residues. The V gene's germline CDR1 is MDHEN and CDR2 SYDVKM. The germline V and J ends were trimmed by 6 bases and 0 bases, with 9 bases remaining between them. This CDR3 reads CASSLGRSGANVLTF. The DNA of the CDR3 is TGTGCCAGCAGCCTTGGCCGCTCTGGGGCCAACGTCCTGACTTTC.

This clone occurred a few times. This chain links TRBV6-4 with TRBJ2-3; D is unclear. Germline CDR1 MRHNA, CDR2 SNTAGT. CDR3 length equals 13 residues. V shed 2 bases and J shed 4 bases, with 7 bases lying between them. The CDR3 DNA is TGTGCCAGCAGTGACGCTATGTCAGATACGCAGTATTTT. This sequence encodes CASSDAMSDTQYF.

In this sample, this clone turned up many times. The rearrangement links TRBV5-5 to TRBJ2-5; D might be TRBD1 or TRBD2, each matching 5 bases. The germline V gene encodes CDR1 SGHKS and CDR2 YYEKEE (reference sequence). The germline V and J ends were trimmed by 4 bases and 3 bases, with 10 bases remaining between them. The CDR3 loop spans 13 amino acids. CDR3 protein: CASSNGAEETQYF. The CDR3 region has the DNA TGTGCCAGCAGCAACGGGGCAGAAGAGACCCAGTACTTC.

The table lists this clone with many counts. The chain has TRBV15 and TRBJ1-6, with no clear D. Per germline, CDR1 LNHNV and CDR2 YYDKDF (reference sequence). V lost 0 bases and J 7 bases, leaving 19 bases between the germline ends. The CDR3 spans 18 residues. CDR3 residues: CATSRDHTGRVKNSPLHF. CDR3 nucleotides: TGTGCCACCAGCAGAGACCATACGGGTAGGGTAAAGAATTCACCCCTCCACTTT.

Concerning this clone: The junction differs from germline at one of its ends, possibly a read error. The chain recombines TRBV20-1 with TRBJ1-6; no clear D gene. Germline V gene sequence: CDR1 DFQATT, CDR2 SNEGSKA (reference sequence). This CDR3 has 11 amino acids. The CDR3 is CSARENSPVDF. For the CDR3, the DNA is TGCAGTGCTAGAGAAAATTCACCAGTCGACTTT.

The chain employs TRBV20-1 and TRBJ2-7; 8 bases map to TRBD1. Germline loops: CDR1 DFQATT, CDR2 SNEGSKA (reference sequence). V lost 0 bases, J lost 0 bases, and 10 bases stayed unmatched. The CDR3 consists of 17 residues. CDR3 nucleotides: TGCAGTGCTAGAGATCTATTGGGGACAGGTAGCTCCTACGAGCAGTACTTC. Its protein product is CSARDLLGTGSSYEQYF.

This clone has a count of ten or more. The chain recombines TRBV20-1 with TRBJ1-5, with a possible D match to TRBD1 (6 bases). Trimming pared 5 bases from V and 6 bases from J, leaving 20 bases between. There are 15 residues in the CDR3. Germline V gives CDR1 DFQATT, CDR2 SNEGSKA (reference sequence). The CDR3, as DNA: TGCAGTGCTGCTTTCCACGGGGGGCATGCTCAGCCCCAGCATTTT. Encoded protein: CSAAFHGGHAQPQHF.

This clone was seen ten or more times. The same CDR3 arises from other DNA sequences in this sample as well. The chain employs TRBV2 and TRBJ1-5; D not resolved. CDR3 length equals 14 residues. Germline V gives CDR1 SNHLY, CDR2 FYNNEI. With 0 bases removed from V and 0 bases from J, the gap between germline ends came to 3 bases. Written as DNA, the CDR3 is TGTGCCAGCAGTGAAGCGGATAGCAATCAGCCCCAGCATTTT. This translates into CASSEADSNQPQHF.

The rearrangement uses TRBV7-8 and TRBJ2-1; a weak D match, TRBD2 (6 bases). Deletions cut 4 bases from V and 9 bases from J, with 10 bases between. The CDR3 length is 12 residues. Germline V lookup: CDR1 SGHVS, CDR2 FQNEAQ. This CDR3 is CASSSPGGEQFF. The CDR3 nucleotides read TGTGCCAGCAGCTCTCCCGGGGGTGAGCAGTTCTTC.

The chain joins TRBV20-1 to TRBJ2-2; D might be TRBD1 (6 bases). V lost 0 bases, J lost 5 bases, and 19 bases lay in between. CDR1 is DFQATT, CDR2 SNEGSKA, per germline (reference sequence). This CDR3 has 17 amino acids. CDR3 region: CSARELRGTSRTGELFF. CDR3 DNA: TGCAGTGCTAGAGAGCTAAGGGGGACGAGCCGGACCGGGGAGCTGTTTTTT.

This clone appeared many times. The rearrangement links TRBV3-1 to TRBJ2-7, with 8 bases aligning to TRBD1. CDR1 and CDR2 (germline): LGHDT, YNNKEL (reference sequence). V lost 3 bases and J lost 4; bases outside the gene matches: 11. This CDR3 has 16 amino acids. The CDR3 loop is CASSQEGTGRGYEQYF. CDR3 sequence (DNA): TGTGCCAGCAGCCAGGAAGGGACAGGAAGGGGATACGAGCAGTACTTC.

This clone appeared a few times. The chain employs TRBV6-2 or TRBV6-3 and TRBJ2-2; D gene unclear. The ends were cut back, 6 bases at V and 4 bases at J, with 9 bases in the middle. The CDR3 has 13 amino acids. Germline-derived CDR1 and CDR2 are MNHEY and SVGEGT. The CDR3 protein is CASRPSFTGELFF. In nucleotides, the CDR3 is TGTGCCAGCAGGCCCTCGTTCACCGGGGAGCTGTTTTTT.

This clone was seen repeatedly, ten times or more. The same CDR3 arises from other DNA sequences in this sample as well. The chain is built from TRBV18 and TRBJ2-5; D gene unclear. V lost 3 bases and J 2 bases, leaving 19 bases between the germline ends. The CDR3 totals 17 residues. Germline CDR1 KGHSH, CDR2 LQKENI. The CDR3 reads CASSPYGETARQETQYF. In DNA, the CDR3 is TGTGCCAGCTCACCGTATGGGGAAACGGCGCGACAAGAGACCCAGTACTTC.

This clone has a count of ten or more. The J gene is TRBJ2-1, the V gene TRBV6-4; 7 bases are a match to TRBD1. V shed 4 bases and J 15 bases; nucleotides not matched to a gene: 12. CDR3 length: 13 amino acids. Germline V gene sequence: CDR1 MRHNA, CDR2 SNTAGT. The CDR3 protein is CASSATLQGSLFF. CDR3 coding DNA: TGTGCCAGCAGTGCCACCTTACAGGGGTCTTTGTTCTTC.

This clone showed up many times. The rearrangement links TRBV5-1 to TRBJ1-1; 8 nucleotides match TRBD1. Unmatched junction bases numbered 4, after V lost 2 bases and J lost 1 base. Germline V gene lookup returns CDR1 SGHRS and CDR2 YFSETQ. The CDR3 runs to 15 residues. The CDR3 loop is CASSLTGGGNTEAFF. CDR3 in DNA: TGCGCCAGCAGCTTAACAGGGGGGGGGAACACTGAAGCTTTCTTT.

There are many counts of this clone. The rearrangement joins TRBV5-1 to TRBJ1-2, with TRBD1 identical over 7 bases. The ends lost 4 bases at V and 4 bases at J; junction bases unmatched: 7. Germline assignment: CDR1 SGHRS and CDR2 YFSETQ. There are 14 residues in the CDR3. CDR3 bases: TGCGCCAGCAGCACAGGACAGGAATTCTATGGCTACACCTTC. Translation: CASSTGQEFYGYTF.

V usage is TRBV11-2 and J usage is TRBJ2-1, with D perhaps given as TRBD1 or TRBD2 (5 bases each). V lost 7 bases, J lost 9 bases, and 16 bases lay in between. There are 13 residues in the CDR3. Germline CDR1 is SGHAT and CDR2 is FQNNGV. CDR3 sequence: CASTLGVGSEQFF. The DNA for the CDR3 is TGTGCCAGCACCCTGGGGGTGGGAAGTGAGCAGTTCTTC.

The rearrangement joins TRBV30 to TRBJ1-6, with a weak D call TRBD1 (6 bases). Germline V CDR1 and CDR2: GTSNPN, SVGIG (reference sequence). V dropped 0 bases and J dropped 6 bases, with 15 bases sitting between them. The CDR3 spans 16 residues. The CDR3 DNA reads TGTGCCTGGAGTGTACCAGGACAGCTTTTTAATTCACCCCTCCACTTT. Its translation: CAWSVPGQLFNSPLHF. Based on the CDR3 plus reference TRBV30 and TRBJ1-6, the full variable domain is SQTIHQWPATLVQPVGSPLSLECTVEGTSNPNLYWYRQAAGRGLQLLFYSVGIGQISSEVPQNLSASRPQDRQFILSSKKLLLSDSGFYLCAWSVPGQLFNSPLHFGNGTRLTVT.

The chain couples TRBV5-1 to TRBJ2-7, with a tentative D call TRBD1 (6 bases). The CDR3 has 14 amino acids. CDR1 is SGHRS, CDR2 YFSETQ, per germline. The V end was cut by 4 bases, the J end by 0 bases, with 11 bases between. CDR3: CASSRAGDSYEQYF. Written as DNA, the CDR3 is TGCGCCAGCAGCCGGGCAGGGGACTCCTACGAGCAGTACTTC.

The V and J genes are TRBV11-3 and TRBJ1-1, with TRBD1 identical over 8 bases. Germline trimming cut 6 bases from V and 6 bases from J; bases unmatched to any gene: 6. In germline, CDR1 is SGHNT, CDR2 YENEEA. The CDR3 runs 13 residues. In nucleotides, the CDR3 is TGTGCCAGCAGGACAGGGGACACCGCTGAAGCTTTCTTT. Translation: CASRTGDTAEAFF.

This clone was seen only a few times. The chain couples TRBV6-5 to TRBJ2-7; 11 nucleotides align to TRBD2. V gave up 4 bases and J gave up 2 bases; unmatched junction bases: 1. Per the germline V gene, CDR1 is MNHEY and CDR2 is SVGAGI. The CDR3 runs 14 residues. The CDR3 sequence: CASSLLAGAYEQYF. The CDR3 bases are TGTGCCAGCAGTTTACTAGCGGGAGCCTACGAGCAGTACTTC.

This clone has ten or more counts. CDR3 loop: CASSYSWSQNTEAFF. The CDR3 bases are TGTGCCAGCAGTTACTCGTGGAGTCAGAACACTGAAGCTTTCTTT. This chain links TRBV6-2 or TRBV6-3 with TRBJ1-1, with no clear D. The germline V and J ends were trimmed by 0 bases and 1 base, with 9 bases remaining between them. Germline V gene sequence: CDR1 MNHEY, CDR2 SVGEGT. The CDR3 extends over 15 amino acids.

This clone appeared many times. The chain employs TRBV14 and TRBJ2-3; weak D call: TRBD2 (5 bases). CDR1 and CDR2 from the germline V gene are SGHDN and FVKESK. CDR3 length: 15 residues. The V end was cut by 3 bases, the J end by 0 bases, with 10 bases between. CDR3 sequence reads: CASSQNPGSTDTQYF. In nucleotides, the CDR3 is TGTGCCAGCAGCCAGAACCCGGGGAGCACAGATACGCAGTATTTT.